This T cell receptor (beta chain) was retrieved from a study of shared clonotypes between healthy human individuals. Study summary: Plates per donor: three CD4 naive, three CD4 memory, two CD8 naive, one CD8 memory. Study-level points and caveats: An expected dependence of interdonor clonotype sharing on sequencing depth was noted. In the sorted subsets, rarefaction showed sequencing was incomplete despite large depth.

TCRdb's table, derived via immunoSEQ multiplex PCR, lists solely in-frame clones and lacks some. The sample records some 1,600,000 clones, about 98% being singletons. The CDR3 is 14 residues long. V was cut by 3 bases and J by 6 bases, with 14 bases left in between. In germline, CDR1 is ENHRY, CDR2 SYGVKD. Details on this clone: As yet, its antigen is unknown.

Into CD45RA+ naive and CD45RA-negative memory subsets, the CD4+ cells were split. Source material: naive CD4+ T cells sorted from blood. Regarding subset: CD45RA+ positively selected. The source of this sequence is a young man in good health. The V gene is TRBV10-3, the J gene TRBJ1-1; a weak D match, TRBD1 (5 bases). CDR3: CAISDVTQGAEAFF. CDR3 coding DNA: TGTGCCATCAGTGATGTCACCCAGGGCGCTGAAGCTTTCTTT.